One TCR beta chain is described in this entry. This CDR3 spans 15 amino acids. V gave up 0 bases and J gave up 5 bases, with 12 bases separating them. The V gene's germline CDR1 is SGHTS and CDR2 YDEGEE. 13 Jbeta primers and 60 Vbeta primers were used for the PCR. Repertoires were generated with immunoSEQ multiplex PCR, while TCRdb's copy carries only in-frame clones and drops some. The table lists approximately 110,000 clones, around two thirds of them singletons, with 3.8% in the top ten. The sample originates from a study of cytomegalovirus exposure and HLA in healthy donors. V gene TRBV5-8 combines with J gene TRBJ1-5; D is uncertain. The clonotype was recovered from a man in his thirties or forties in good health and CMV-seropositive. The source material was PBMCs. This CDR3 reads CASSLDGTADQPQHF. The CDR3 DNA reads TGTGCCAGCAGCTTGGATGGTACAGCTGATCAGCCCCAGCATTTT.